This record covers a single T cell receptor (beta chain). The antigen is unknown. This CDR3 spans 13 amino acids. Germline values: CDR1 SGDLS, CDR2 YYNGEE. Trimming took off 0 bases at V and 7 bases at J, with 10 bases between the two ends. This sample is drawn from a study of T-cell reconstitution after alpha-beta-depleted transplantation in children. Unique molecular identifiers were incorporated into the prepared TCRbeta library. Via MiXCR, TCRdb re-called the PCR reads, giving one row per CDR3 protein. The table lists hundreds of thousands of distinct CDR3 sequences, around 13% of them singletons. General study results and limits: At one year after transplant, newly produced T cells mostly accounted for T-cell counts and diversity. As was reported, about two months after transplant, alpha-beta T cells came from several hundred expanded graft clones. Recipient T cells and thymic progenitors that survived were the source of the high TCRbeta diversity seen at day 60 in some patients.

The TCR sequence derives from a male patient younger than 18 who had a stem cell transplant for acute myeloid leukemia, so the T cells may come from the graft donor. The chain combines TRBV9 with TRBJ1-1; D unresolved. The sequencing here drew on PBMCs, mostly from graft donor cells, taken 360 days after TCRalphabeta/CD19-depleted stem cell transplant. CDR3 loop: CASSVVGHSEAFF. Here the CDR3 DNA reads TGTGCCAGCAGCGTAGTAGGGCACAGTGAAGCTTTCTTT.